This T cell receptor beta chain was recovered during a study of cytomegalovirus exposure and HLA in healthy donors. Overall study findings and caveats: Despite most TCR sequences being rare, some public TCRs occurred in many donors.

This CDR3 is built from 13 residues. The germline CDR1 and CDR2 sequences are PRHDT and FYEKMQ (reference sequence). V was clipped by 2 bases and J by 6 bases, with 9 bases between them. With 60 Vbeta and 13 Jbeta primers, the PCR was carried out. Assay used: immunoSEQ multiplex PCR; TCRdb lists only in-frame clones, some missing. Among some 130,000 clones listed, 80% to 90% were seen once. To note about this clone: Its specificity is not known.

The gene calls are TRBV13 and TRBJ2-3; the D gene is possibly TRBD2 (5 bases). The clonotype comes from a man over 45 in good health and CMV-seronegative. Sequences were obtained from PBMCs. The CDR3 protein is CASSLRVADTQYF. For the CDR3, the DNA is TGTGCCAGCAGCTTAAGGGTAGCGGATACGCAGTATTTT.